Each of the 14 T cell receptor beta chains below was sequenced from the same sample in a study of Ad26.COV2.S vaccination and SARS-CoV-2 variants. Treatment defined: about 20 received Ad26.COV2.S at low or high dose, single or two shots; about 5 received placebo; per-sample allocation not given. Day 63 following the first vaccine or placebo injection was when the samples were taken. Repertoires were generated with immunoSEQ multiplex PCR, while TCRdb's copy carries only in-frame clones and drops some. The sample holds hundreds of thousands of clones, approximately 90% seen once. Here the sequenced sample was peripheral blood, taken in a trial of Ad26.COV2.S vaccine versus placebo. The receptors derive from a person between 18 and 59 years old who received the Ad26.COV2.S COVID-19 vaccine or a placebo.

The chain couples TRBV19 to TRBJ2-1; 7 bases are shared with TRBD1. The CDR3 sequence is 13 residues long. V was pared by 6 bases and J by 5 bases, with 4 bases of the junction left unmatched. Germline V gene sequence: CDR1 LNHDA, CDR2 SQIVND (reference sequence). The CDR3 reads CASSYDRDNEQFF. CDR3 sequence (DNA): TGTGCCAGTAGCTATGACAGGGACAATGAGCAGTTCTTC.

The V gene is TRBV10-3, the J gene TRBJ2-3; 8 nucleotides line up with TRBD1. V lost 5 bases, J lost 3 bases, and 4 bases stayed unmatched. CDR1 and CDR2 from the germline V gene are ENHRY and SYGVKD. The CDR3 is 14 residues long. The CDR3 is CAISSGQGTDTQYF. In DNA form, the CDR3 reads TGTGCCATCAGTTCTGGACAGGGTACAGATACGCAGTATTTT.

This chain uses TRBV11-3 with TRBJ2-1, with no clear D. Looked up from germline, CDR1 is SGHNT and CDR2 is YENEEA. The CDR3 covers 14 residues. V was pared by 1 base and J by 5 bases, with 9 bases between. The CDR3 nucleotides read TGTGCCAGCAGCTTAGCCCTAGAAAACAATGAGCAGTTCTTC. This encodes CASSLALENNEQFF.

The chain is built from TRBV9 and TRBJ2-7; 10 bases are shared with TRBD2. There are 15 residues in the CDR3. V trimming: 4 bases; J trimming: 3 bases; junction bases outside the gene matches: 7. Germline V gene lookup returns CDR1 SGDLS and CDR2 YYNGEE. The CDR3 protein is CASSYGLAENYEQYF. The DNA of the CDR3 is TGTGCCAGCAGCTACGGACTAGCGGAAAACTACGAGCAGTACTTC.

This clone was detected only once. This chain links TRBV10-3 with TRBJ2-5, with D perhaps given as TRBD1 or TRBD2 (5 bases each). There are 13 residues in the CDR3. In germline, CDR1 is ENHRY, CDR2 SYGVKD. The V gene lost 10 bases and the J gene lost 5 bases, with 17 bases spanning the gap. The CDR3 loop is CASSRDPRETQYF. Written as DNA, the CDR3 is TGTGCCAGCAGCCGGGACCCTCGCGAGACCCAGTACTTC.

The V call is TRBV28, the J call TRBJ2-2, with unresolved D. V was pared by 2 bases and J by 4 bases, with 11 bases between. From germline, CDR1 is MDHEN and CDR2 SYDVKM. This CDR3 comprises 15 residues. CDR3 in amino acids: CASSLTGSTTGELFF. For the CDR3, the DNA is TGTGCCAGCAGTTTAACCGGCTCGACCACCGGGGAGCTGTTTTTT.

The chain carries TRBV21-1 and TRBJ1-5; TRBD1 is the table's D call and was not checked against the DNA. TRBV21-1 is recorded as a pseudogene. The CDR3 runs to 14 residues. The CDR3 DNA sequence: TGTGCCAGCAGCAGGGGGCATAGCAATCAGCCCCAGCATTTT. This translates into CASSRGHSNQPQHF.

This rearrangement joins TRBV7-2 to TRBJ1-6; TRBD1 might be the D (6 bases). Germline V gives CDR1 SGHTA, CDR2 FQGNSA. Trimming left V 1 base short and J 8 bases short, with 15 bases between. The CDR3 has 16 amino acids. The CDR3 DNA reads as TGTGCCAGCAGCTTAGTAATAAGGGCAGGGGATTCACCCCTCCACTTT. Its translation: CASSLVIRAGDSPLHF.

The rearrangement joins TRBV7-8 to TRBJ1-3; D is ambiguous. Germline V gives CDR1 SGHVS, CDR2 FQNEAQ. V was trimmed by 1 base and J by 0 bases, leaving 7 bases between them. The CDR3 loop spans 15 amino acids. CDR3 nucleotide sequence: TGTGCCAGCAGCTTAGACACCAGCTCTGGAAACACCATATATTTT. Its protein is CASSLDTSSGNTIYF.

The DNA for the CDR3 is TGTGCCAGCAGCCGAACGGGACAGGGAAATGAAAAACTGTTTTTT. It encodes CASSRTGQGNEKLFF. This chain links TRBV5-5 with TRBJ1-4, with 9 bases identical to TRBD1. The V and J ends lost 4 bases and 5 bases, in that order; junction bases with no gene match: 6. Germline CDR1 SGHKS, CDR2 YYEKEE (reference sequence). This CDR3 contains 15 residues.

This chain connects TRBV19 to TRBJ1-1, with 8 bases matching TRBD1. Germline CDR1 is LNHDA and CDR2 is SQIVND (reference sequence). The trim removed 4 bases at V and 0 bases at J, leaving 7 bases unmatched. The CDR3 consists of 16 residues. Here the CDR3 reads CASSTPRDRLNTEAFF. CDR3 bases: TGTGCCAGTAGTACCCCCAGGGACAGGCTGAACACTGAAGCTTTCTTT. Filled out from reference TRBV19 and TRBJ1-1, the complete variable domain reads DGGITQSPKYLFRKEGQNVTLSCEQNLNHDAMYWYRQDPGQGLRLIYYSQIVNDFQKGDIAEGYSVSREKKESFPLTVTSAQKNPTAFYLCASSTPRDRLNTEAFFGQGTRLTVV.

V and J are TRBV3-1 (or the pseudogene TRBV3-2) and TRBJ1-4; no reliable D call. Trimming took off 2 bases at V and 5 bases at J, with 0 bases between the two ends. Germline CDR1 LGHDT, CDR2 YNNKEL (reference sequence). The CDR3 loop spans 11 amino acids. The CDR3 region is CASSQNEKLFF. The CDR3 DNA reads TGTGCCAGCAGCCAAAATGAAAAACTGTTTTTT.

The chain has TRBV6-2 or TRBV6-3 and TRBJ2-1, with 10 nucleotides matching TRBD2. CDR1 is MNHEY and CDR2 is SVGEGT in the germline V gene. V was clipped by 2 bases and J by 4 bases; unmatched bases: 11. The CDR3 contains 18 residues. The CDR3 is CASSYEWASGSVYNEQFF. DNA of the CDR3: TGTGCCAGCAGTTACGAGTGGGCTAGCGGGAGTGTTTACAATGAGCAGTTCTTC.

The chain employs TRBV10-3 and TRBJ2-5; 8 bases are a match to TRBD1. Germline V gene sequence: CDR1 ENHRY, CDR2 SYGVKD. This CDR3 has 13 amino acids. J lost 5 bases, V lost 5 bases, and 4 bases had no gene match. The CDR3 protein is CAISQGAGETQYF. CDR3 coding DNA: TGTGCCATCAGTCAGGGGGCAGGCGAGACCCAGTACTTC.